What follows is one T cell receptor beta chain and its context. The junction differs from germline at one of its ends, possibly a read error. This sample was included in a study of T cell changes during pregnancy in multiple sclerosis. Germline loops: CDR1 SGHRS, CDR2 YFSETQ. The CDR3 totals 13 residues. Data came from immunoSEQ multiplex PCR; TCRdb stores just in-frame clones and leaves some out. Here the sample spans fewer than 140,000 clones, 75% to 95% being singletons. The specimen comprised peripheral blood, sampled before pregnancy. This receptor was obtained from a female donor with multiple sclerosis, enrolled in a pregnancy study. The chain employs TRBV5-1 and TRBJ1-2; D perhaps matches TRBD1 (6 bases). The CDR3 protein is CASSFAPDRLQSF. DNA of the CDR3: TGCGCCAGCAGCTTCGCCCCCGACAGGCTACAGTCCTTC.